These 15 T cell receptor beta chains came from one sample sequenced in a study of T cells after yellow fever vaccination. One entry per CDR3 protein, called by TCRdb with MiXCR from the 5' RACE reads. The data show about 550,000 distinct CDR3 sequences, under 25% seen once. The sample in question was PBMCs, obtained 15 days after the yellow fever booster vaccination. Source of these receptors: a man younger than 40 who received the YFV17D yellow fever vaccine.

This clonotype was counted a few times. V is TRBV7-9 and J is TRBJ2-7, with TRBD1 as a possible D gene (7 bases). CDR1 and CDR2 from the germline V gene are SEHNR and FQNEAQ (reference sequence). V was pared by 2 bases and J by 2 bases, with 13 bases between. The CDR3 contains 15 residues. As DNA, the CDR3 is TGTGCCAGCAGCTTATGGCAGGGGGGAACCTACGAGCAGTACTTC. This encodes CASSLWQGGTYEQYF.

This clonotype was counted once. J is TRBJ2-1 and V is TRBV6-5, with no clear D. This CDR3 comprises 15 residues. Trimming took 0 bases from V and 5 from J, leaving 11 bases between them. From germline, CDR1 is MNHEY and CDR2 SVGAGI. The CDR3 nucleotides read TGTGCCAGCAGTTACTCAAGCAGACCCGACAATGAGCAGTTCTTC. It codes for CASSYSSRPDNEQFF.

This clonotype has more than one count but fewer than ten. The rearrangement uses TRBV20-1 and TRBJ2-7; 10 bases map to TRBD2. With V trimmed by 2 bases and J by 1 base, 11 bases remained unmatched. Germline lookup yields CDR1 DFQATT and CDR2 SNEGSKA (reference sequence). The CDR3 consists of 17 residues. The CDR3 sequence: CSARFTSGRGTSYEQYF. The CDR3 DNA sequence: TGCAGTGCTAGATTTACCAGCGGGAGGGGTACATCCTACGAGCAGTACTTC.

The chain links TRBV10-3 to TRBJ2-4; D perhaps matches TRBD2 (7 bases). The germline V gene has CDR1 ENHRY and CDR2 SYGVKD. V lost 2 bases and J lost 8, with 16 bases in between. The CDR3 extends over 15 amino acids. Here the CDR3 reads CAISERGGHSHIQYF. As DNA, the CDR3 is TGTGCCATCAGTGAGAGGGGGGGACATTCCCACATTCAGTACTTC.

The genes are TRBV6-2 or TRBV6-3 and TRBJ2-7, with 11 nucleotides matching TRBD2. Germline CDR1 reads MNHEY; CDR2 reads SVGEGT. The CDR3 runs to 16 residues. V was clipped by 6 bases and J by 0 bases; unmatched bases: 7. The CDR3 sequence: CASRPGTSGLSYEQYF. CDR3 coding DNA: TGTGCCAGCAGGCCCGGGACTAGCGGCCTCTCCTACGAGCAGTACTTC.

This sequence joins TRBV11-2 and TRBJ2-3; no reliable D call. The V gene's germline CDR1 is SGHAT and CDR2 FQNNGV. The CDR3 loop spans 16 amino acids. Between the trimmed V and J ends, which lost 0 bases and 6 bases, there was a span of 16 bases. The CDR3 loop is CASSLEAWAVWDTQYF. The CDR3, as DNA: TGTGCCAGCAGCTTAGAAGCTTGGGCCGTTTGGGATACGCAGTATTTT.

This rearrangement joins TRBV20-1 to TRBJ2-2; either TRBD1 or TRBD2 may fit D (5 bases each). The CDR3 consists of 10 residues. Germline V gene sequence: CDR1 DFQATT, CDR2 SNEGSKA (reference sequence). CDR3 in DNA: TGCAGCAGGGAGTTCGGGGAGCTGTTTTTT. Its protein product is CSREFGELFF.

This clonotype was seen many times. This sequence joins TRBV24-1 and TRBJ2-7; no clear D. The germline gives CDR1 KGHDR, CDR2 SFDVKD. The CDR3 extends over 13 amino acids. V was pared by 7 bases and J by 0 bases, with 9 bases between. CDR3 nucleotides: TGTGCCACCAGGGCTGGAAGCTCCTACGAGCAGTACTTC. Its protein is CATRAGSSYEQYF.

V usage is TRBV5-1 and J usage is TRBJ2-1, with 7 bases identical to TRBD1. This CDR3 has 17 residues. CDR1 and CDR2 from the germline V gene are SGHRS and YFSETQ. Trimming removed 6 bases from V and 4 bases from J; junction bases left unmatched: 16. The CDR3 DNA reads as TGCGCCAGCATACAGGGAAGCCGGGACAGTGAGTACAATGAGCAGTTCTTC. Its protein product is CASIQGSRDSEYNEQFF.

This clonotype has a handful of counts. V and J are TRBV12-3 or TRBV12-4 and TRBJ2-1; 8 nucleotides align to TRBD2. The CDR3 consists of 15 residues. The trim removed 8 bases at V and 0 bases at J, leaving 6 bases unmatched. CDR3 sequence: CASALAGHSYNEQFF. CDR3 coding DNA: TGTGCCAGCGCCCTAGCGGGTCACTCCTACAATGAGCAGTTCTTC.

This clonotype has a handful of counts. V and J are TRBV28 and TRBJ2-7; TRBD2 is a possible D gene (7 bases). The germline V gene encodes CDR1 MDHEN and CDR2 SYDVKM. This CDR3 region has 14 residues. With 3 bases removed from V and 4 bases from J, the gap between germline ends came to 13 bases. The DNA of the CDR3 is TGTGCCAGCAGTTTCGGGGGGCAGGGGTACGAGCAGTACTTC. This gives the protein CASSFGGQGYEQYF.

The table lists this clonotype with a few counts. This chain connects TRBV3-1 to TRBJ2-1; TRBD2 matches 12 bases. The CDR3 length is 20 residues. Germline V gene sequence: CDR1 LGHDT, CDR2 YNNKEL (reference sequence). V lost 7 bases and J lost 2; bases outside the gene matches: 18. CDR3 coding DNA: TGTGCCAGCACCCGGAGTTTGGCTAGCGGGAGGGAGGCCCCCTACAATGAGCAGTTCTTC. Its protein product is CASTRSLASGREAPYNEQFF.

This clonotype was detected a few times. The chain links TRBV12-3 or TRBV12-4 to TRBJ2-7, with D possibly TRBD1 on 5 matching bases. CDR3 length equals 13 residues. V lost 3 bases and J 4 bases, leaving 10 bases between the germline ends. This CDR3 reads CASSFTRAYEQYF. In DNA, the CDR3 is TGTGCCAGCAGTTTCACCAGGGCTTACGAGCAGTACTTC.

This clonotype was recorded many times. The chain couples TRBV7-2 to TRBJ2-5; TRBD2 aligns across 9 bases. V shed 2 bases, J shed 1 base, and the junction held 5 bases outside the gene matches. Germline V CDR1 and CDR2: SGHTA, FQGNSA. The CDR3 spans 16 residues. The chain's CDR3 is CASSLSGGRVQETQYF. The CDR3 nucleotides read TGTGCCAGCAGCTTATCGGGCGGGAGGGTCCAAGAGACCCAGTACTTC.

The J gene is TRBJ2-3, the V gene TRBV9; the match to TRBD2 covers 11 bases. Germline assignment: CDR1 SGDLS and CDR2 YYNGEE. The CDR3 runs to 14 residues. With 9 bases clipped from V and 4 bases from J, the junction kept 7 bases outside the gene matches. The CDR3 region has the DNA TGTGCCACTGAGCCTAGCGGGAGGTCAGATACGCAGTATTTT. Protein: CATEPSGRSDTQYF.